This T cell receptor (beta chain) was captured in a study of beta chain features in type 1 diabetes. Study results and limitations: PCR could preferentially amplify shorter templates, alike in patients and controls. More deletions and fewer insertions at VDJ junctions were found in patients with type 1 diabetes. Any HLA-type effect on TCRB rearrangement remained unresolved here.

CDR1 is GTSNPN and CDR2 is SVGIG in the germline V gene (reference sequence). CDR3 length: 14 amino acids. Losses at the gene ends were 1 base for V and 6 bases for J; bases not matched to a gene: 6. Since all of the isolated RNA was reverse transcribed, expressed TCRB transcripts were what got sequenced. The assay was immunoSEQ multiplex PCR, and TCRdb's table has in-frame clones only and misses some. The table includes tens of thousands of clones, roughly three fifths detected once. This clone was found a few times. Its specificity is not known. The sequenced sample was Tregs from blood. The chain couples TRBV30 to TRBJ2-1, with TRBD2 matching over 7 bases. This receptor was taken from a woman aged 18-35 years in good health. This CDR3 reads CAWSGGLAVNEQFF. CDR3 in DNA: TGTGCCTGGAGTGGAGGGCTAGCGGTCAATGAGCAGTTCTTC.